The 9 T cell receptor beta chains below were found in one sample sequenced in a study of T cells in Graves' hyperthyroidism and ophthalmopathy. Template material for amplifying TCR beta CDR3 regions consisted of RNA transcripts. First-round RT-PCR targeting the TCR CDR3 was performed with the HTBI primer set. TCRdb reprocessed the multiplex PCR reads with MiXCR, giving one entry per CDR3 protein. The data show around 580,000 distinct CDR3 sequences, 40% to 55% seen once. The specimen was peripheral blood or thyroid tissue (not recorded which). These receptors were taken from a woman aged 18 to 35 with Graves' hyperthyroidism.

The gene calls are TRBV7-3 and TRBJ1-2, with 7 bases matching TRBD1. The CDR3 contains 15 residues. Germline V CDR1 and CDR2: SGHTA, FQGTGA. With 5 bases clipped from V and 3 bases from J, the junction kept 9 bases outside the gene matches. The DNA of the CDR3 is TGTGCCAGCAGCCGTCCCGGGACAGCTGACTATGGCTACACCTTC. Its protein is CASSRPGTADYGYTF. Full variable domain (rest looked up from reference TRBV7-3 and TRBJ1-2): GAGVSQTPSNKVTEKGKYVELRCDPISGHTALYWYRQSLGQGPEFLIYFQGTGAADDSGLPNDRFFAVRPEGSVSTLKIQRTERGDSAVYLCASSRPGTADYGYTFGSGTRLTVV.

This clonotype was seen only a few times. The rearrangement links TRBV14 to TRBJ1-4; D not certain. The CDR3 sequence is 16 residues long. The V and J ends lost 0 bases and 12 bases respectively, with 20 bases between them. Germline V gives CDR1 SGHDN, CDR2 FVKESK. CDR3 protein: CASSQDGMTPGSELFF. CDR3 nucleotide sequence: TGTGCCAGCAGCCAAGATGGTATGACTCCCGGGTCGGAACTGTTTTTT.

This clonotype was counted ten times or more. The V gene is TRBV6-5, the J gene TRBJ2-5; D unclear. Germline V gene lookup returns CDR1 MNHEY and CDR2 SVGAGI. The V end lost 6 bases, the J end lost 0 bases, and 8 bases lay between the germline ends. The CDR3 has 13 amino acids. CDR3 loop: CASSILYQETQYF. CDR3 bases: TGTGCCAGCAGCATTTTGTACCAAGAGACCCAGTACTTC.

As to this clonotype: The germline gene is not matched at one end of the junction; a read error may be the cause. The rearrangement links TRBV7-3 to TRBJ2-2; D not certain. The CDR3 runs 12 residues. CDR1 is SGHTA, CDR2 FQGTGA, per germline. The CDR3 reads CTSSYGTGELFF. The CDR3 DNA follows: TGTACCAGCAGCTATGGCACCGGGGAGCTGTTTTTT.

The chain carries TRBV29-1 and TRBJ2-7; 10 bases are a match to TRBD2. V was pared by 5 bases and J by 3 bases, with 4 bases of the junction left unmatched. The CDR3 is made up of 13 amino acids. CDR1 and CDR2 from the germline V gene are SQVTM and ANQGSEA. CDR3 sequence: CSVRTSGFYEQYF. The CDR3 region has the DNA TGCAGCGTTAGGACTAGCGGCTTCTACGAGCAGTACTTC.

The sample holds many counts of this clonotype. This sequence joins TRBV5-1 and TRBJ1-5, with 7 nucleotides matching TRBD1. J gave up 5 bases and V 4 bases, and 6 bases lay outside the gene matches. Germline V CDR1 and CDR2: SGHRS, YFSETQ. The CDR3 contains 14 residues. The CDR3 spells CASSPDGTDQPQHF. CDR3 nucleotides: TGCGCCAGCAGCCCGGACGGGACAGATCAGCCCCAGCATTTT.

This clonotype was recorded many times. V and J are TRBV20-1 and TRBJ1-3; 8 nucleotides line up with TRBD1. Germline assignment: CDR1 DFQATT and CDR2 SNEGSKA (reference sequence). The trim removed 5 bases at V and 3 bases at J, leaving 6 bases unmatched. This CDR3 contains 14 residues. The CDR3 region is CSAETGVDGNTIYF. CDR3 coding DNA: TGCAGTGCTGAGACAGGGGTGGATGGAAACACCATATATTTT.

V is TRBV20-1 and J is TRBJ1-5, with D maybe TRBD1 (6 bases). CDR1 DFQATT and CDR2 SNEGSKA come from the germline V gene (reference sequence). The CDR3 runs 17 residues. V dropped 3 bases and J dropped 1 base, with 19 bases sitting between them. CDR3 in DNA: TGCAGTGCTAGGGATAGCGGGAGGGGGGTGAGCAATCAGCCCCAGCATTTT. This codes for CSARDSGRGVSNQPQHF.

The chain joins TRBV10-3 to TRBJ1-2; TRBD1 is a possible D gene (6 bases). The CDR3 covers 14 residues. The V and J ends lost 3 bases and 4 bases respectively, with 12 bases between them. Germline-derived CDR1 and CDR2 are ENHRY and SYGVKD. In DNA, the CDR3 is TGTGCCATCAGTGACTGGACAGCGTTCTATGGCTACACCTTC. It yields the protein CAISDWTAFYGYTF.